This T cell receptor beta chain was documented in a study of T cell responses to AZD1222 COVID-19 vaccine. Findings of the study overall: Most donors were white British, females outnumbered males, and clonal diversity was possibly underestimated.

This CDR3 is 15 amino acids long. Trimming left V 2 bases short and J 3 bases short, with 10 bases between. Germline CDR1 SGHVS, CDR2 FNYEAQ. This clone was picked up one time. Its matching antigen is unknown. Sequenced by immunoSEQ multiplex PCR; TCRdb stores in-frame clones only, minus some. The sample carries over 85,000 clones, just under 95% recorded once. This sequence originates from an adult who received the AZD1222 COVID-19 vaccine. V is TRBV7-6 and J is TRBJ2-2; no firm D call. This sample comprised peripheral blood, obtained 28 days after the second AZD1222 dose. The CDR3 nucleotides are TGTGCCAGCAGCTTAAGGGTTGGCGACACCGGGGAGCTGTTTTTT. Residues: CASSLRVGDTGELFF.